The clone carrying this T cell receptor (beta chain) was counted only a few times. The antigen remains undetermined. These data are taken from a study of T-cell reconstitution after alpha-beta-depleted transplantation in children. Study outcomes and limitations: Reports say that about two months after transplant, the alpha-beta T cells came out of several hundred graft clones that had expanded. The study traced high day-60 TCRbeta diversity in some patients to surviving recipient T cells and thymic progenitors. One year after transplant, T-cell counts and diversity came mostly from newly produced T cells.

A TCRbeta library incorporating unique molecular identifiers was prepared. Via MiXCR, TCRdb re-called the PCR reads, giving one row per CDR3 protein. The sample yields about a million distinct CDR3 sequences, about 30% seen once. The CDR3 totals 15 residues. Trimming stripped 5 bases from V and 1 base from J, with 12 bases between. Germline CDR1 SNHLY, CDR2 FYNNEI. This TCR was sampled from a boy in the first two years of life who had a stem cell transplant for SCID, so the T cells may come from the graft donor. The chain links TRBV2 to TRBJ1-5; no clear D. Sample: PBMCs, mostly from graft donor cells, taken 360 days after TCRalphabeta/CD19-depleted stem cell transplant. The DNA for the CDR3 is TGTGCCAGCAGTCCCCGACTGAGGAGCAATCAGCCCCAGCATTTT. Its translation is CASSPRLRSNQPQHF.